The 24 T cell receptor beta chains listed next were all sequenced from one sample in a study of graft-versus-host responses after intestinal transplantation. The sample's time point: postoperative day 105 after intestinal transplantation (dayNNNN = postoperative day). Processing released intraepithelial and lamina propria lymphocytes from the graft tissue. Assay used: immunoSEQ multiplex PCR; TCRdb lists only in-frame clones, some missing. The sample has 3,500 to 4,500 clones, roughly four fifths seen once. This specimen was ileum tissue, taken 105 days after intestinal transplantation. The source is a human patient who received an intestinal transplant, so some T cells may come from the graft donor.

The chain couples TRBV2 to TRBJ1-2; weak D call: TRBD1 (6 bases). Looked up from germline, CDR1 is SNHLY and CDR2 is FYNNEI. CDR3 length: 14 amino acids. The ends were cut back, 8 bases at V and 1 base at J, with 14 bases in the middle. The CDR3 loop is CASRRTANNYGYTF. The CDR3 nucleotides read TGTGCCAGCCGACGGACAGCAAATAACTATGGCTACACCTTC.

This clone showed up just a few times. The V and J genes are TRBV6-6 and TRBJ2-7; 12 bases fit TRBD2. The CDR3 has 14 residues. Trimming took 2 bases from V and 4 from J; bases not matched to a gene: 0. Per germline, CDR1 MNHNY and CDR2 SVGAGI (reference sequence). The CDR3 spells CASSYGTSGYEQYF. In DNA, the CDR3 is TGTGCCAGCAGTTACGGGACTAGCGGGTACGAGCAGTACTTC.

The chain combines TRBV11-2 with TRBJ2-1, with TRBD2 identical over 10 bases. Germline trimming cut 5 bases from V and 4 bases from J; bases unmatched to any gene: 11. Germline V CDR1 and CDR2: SGHAT, FQNNGV. The CDR3 contains 17 residues. Here the CDR3 DNA reads TGTGCCAGCAGCCCCCAACCGGGACTAGCGAGATACAATGAGCAGTTCTTC. As protein: CASSPQPGLARYNEQFF.

This chain joins TRBV7-6 and TRBJ1-5; 9 bases line up with TRBD1. The CDR3 loop spans 15 amino acids. J gave up 4 bases and V 1 base, and 2 bases lay outside the gene matches. Germline CDR1 and CDR2: SGHVS and FNYEAQ. In DNA, the CDR3 is TGTGCCAGCAGCTTAGGGACAGGGGCGAATCAGCCCCAGCATTTT. This translates into CASSLGTGANQPQHF.

The chain has TRBV6-4 and TRBJ2-1; a possible D gene is TRBD2 (5 bases). Trimming shortened V by 2 bases and J by 0 bases, and 5 bases separated the two germline ends. There are 14 residues in the CDR3. Germline values: CDR1 MRHNA, CDR2 SNTAGT. CDR3 DNA: TGTGCCAGCAGTGACAGCGGCTCCTACAATGAGCAGTTCTTC. Residues: CASSDSGSYNEQFF.

This chain links TRBV29-1 with TRBJ2-7, with unresolved D. Trimming pared 4 bases from V and 5 bases from J, leaving 21 bases between. Per germline, CDR1 SQVTM and CDR2 ANQGSEA. This CDR3 is 15 amino acids long. CDR3 amino acids: CSVAHPGEKPHEQYF. In DNA, the CDR3 is TGCAGCGTTGCCCATCCTGGGGAAAAGCCCCACGAGCAGTACTTC.

The chain has TRBV6-4 and TRBJ1-3; tentative D call: TRBD1 (5 bases). CDR3 length: 12 residues. The germline V gene encodes CDR1 MRHNA and CDR2 SNTAGT. V gave up 4 bases and J gave up 7 bases, with 8 bases separating them. In nucleotides, the CDR3 is TGTGCCAGCAGTGTAAGGGACAACACCATATATTTT. Translation: CASSVRDNTIYF.

This rearrangement joins TRBV4-3 to TRBJ2-1; TRBD2 agrees at 12 bases. CDR3 length equals 16 residues. Trimming cost V 5 bases and J 3 bases; bases outside gene matches: 5. CDR1 is LGHNA, CDR2 YSLEER, per germline. In nucleotides, the CDR3 is TGCGCCAGCAGCTTTCTAGCGGGAGGGGACTACAATGAGCAGTTCTTC. Translation: CASSFLAGGDYNEQFF.

The chain combines TRBV2 with TRBJ2-2, with 8 bases that match TRBD1. Germline CDR1 SNHLY, CDR2 FYNNEI. Germline trimming cut 10 bases from V and 3 bases from J; bases unmatched to any gene: 7. The CDR3 is 14 amino acids. The CDR3, as DNA: TGTGCCATAGAGGACAGGGAGGACACCGGGGAGCTGTTTTTT. Translating gives CAIEDREDTGELFF.

This chain joins TRBV7-9 and TRBJ1-2; 7 bases match TRBD1. The CDR3 is 13 residues long. Losses at the gene ends were 6 bases for V and 6 bases for J; bases not matched to a gene: 7. Looked up from germline, CDR1 is SEHNR and CDR2 is FQNEAQ (reference sequence). The CDR3 DNA sequence: TGTGCCAGCAGTTTACTCAGGGGGGATGGCTACACCTTC. Translated: CASSLLRGDGYTF.

This clone was seen only a few times. This chain links TRBV2 with TRBJ2-3, with 13 bases lining up with TRBD2. Germline lookup yields CDR1 SNHLY and CDR2 FYNNEI. The CDR3 extends over 17 amino acids. V gave up 6 bases and J gave up 1 base; unmatched junction bases: 7. DNA of the CDR3: TGTGCCAGCAGCCCGGGACTAGCGGGATGGGGCACAGATACGCAGTATTTT. It is translated as CASSPGLAGWGTDTQYF.

This clone was counted once. One junction end disagrees with the germline gene, perhaps due to a read error. The same CDR3 is also encoded by other DNA sequences in this sample. The V gene is TRBV5-4, the J gene TRBJ2-7, with D tentatively TRBD1 (7 bases). The CDR3 totals 14 residues. In germline, CDR1 is SGHNT, CDR2 YYREEE (reference sequence). The CDR3 region has the DNA TGTGCCAGCAGTTTGGCGGGACAGACCTACGAGCAGTATTTC. Amino acid sequence: CASSLAGQTYEQYF.

The chain employs TRBV27 and TRBJ2-3, with 10 bases identical to TRBD2. Germline V gene lookup returns CDR1 MNHEY and CDR2 SMNVEV (reference sequence). V lost 5 bases and J lost 10; bases outside the gene matches: 12. The CDR3 is 15 residues long. In DNA, the CDR3 is TGTGCCAGCAGTCTCCCCGCTAGCGGGAGTGCTCCGCAGTATTTT. Translated: CASSLPASGSAPQYF.

The gene calls are TRBV5-4 and TRBJ1-1; D uncertain. In germline, CDR1 is SGHNT, CDR2 YYREEE (reference sequence). The CDR3 is 14 residues long. V lost 0 bases and J lost 4, with 10 bases in between. This CDR3 reads CASSLANSGTEAFF. The CDR3 DNA is TGTGCCAGCAGCTTGGCCAATTCTGGCACTGAAGCTTTCTTT.

This clone was detected only a few times. The chain joins TRBV5-1 to TRBJ2-7; D ambiguous. The V and J ends lost 0 bases and 1 base respectively, with 5 bases between them. The germline gives CDR1 SGHRS, CDR2 YFSETQ. This CDR3 has 13 residues. The CDR3 nucleotides are TGCGCCAGCAGCTTGGTTAGTTCCTACGAGCAGTACTTC. It is translated as CASSLVSSYEQYF.

The chain joins TRBV16 to TRBJ1-2; TRBD1 agrees at 9 bases. The V gene's germline CDR1 is KGHSY and CDR2 FQNENV. The ends lost 2 bases at V and 5 bases at J; junction bases unmatched: 0. The CDR3 sequence is 13 residues long. As DNA, the CDR3 is TGTGCCAGCAGCCAAGGGACAGGGTATGGCTACACCTTC. It translates to CASSQGTGYGYTF.

This chain connects TRBV4-1 to TRBJ2-7; TRBD2 agrees at 7 bases. Trimming took 1 base from V and 4 from J; bases not matched to a gene: 13. Germline CDR1 MGHRA, CDR2 YSYEKL. The CDR3 has 17 residues. CDR3 loop: CASSQGPLWTRWYEQYF. Here the CDR3 DNA reads TGCGCCAGCAGCCAAGGGCCCCTCTGGACTAGGTGGTACGAGCAGTACTTC.

V usage is TRBV2 and J usage is TRBJ2-7; 8 nucleotides line up with TRBD2. The trim removed 4 bases at V and 3 bases at J, leaving 5 bases unmatched. From germline, CDR1 is SNHLY and CDR2 FYNNEI. The CDR3 spans 14 residues. The CDR3 spells CASSVHGGVYEQYF. The CDR3 bases are TGTGCCAGCAGTGTTCACGGGGGGGTCTACGAGCAGTACTTC.

The chain uses TRBV5-4 and TRBJ2-7; 7 bases match TRBD2. The CDR3 consists of 13 residues. Trimming took 1 base from V and 9 from J; bases not matched to a gene: 7. The germline V gene encodes CDR1 SGHNT and CDR2 YYREEE (reference sequence). CDR3 sequence (DNA): TGTGCCAGCAGCTTGCATGCGGGAGTATCGCAGTACTTC. This translates into CASSLHAGVSQYF.

The chain carries TRBV6-4 and TRBJ2-1; 9 bases line up with TRBD2. Unmatched junction bases numbered 11, after V lost 5 bases and J lost 9 bases. From germline, CDR1 is MRHNA and CDR2 SNTAGT. This CDR3 region has 15 residues. The CDR3 DNA reads as TGTGCCAGCAGTTTGGGAGGCAGCGGGGGGTCTGAGCAGTTCTTC. This codes for CASSLGGSGGSEQFF.

This clone was counted between two and nine times. As DNA, the CDR3 is TGCGCCAGCAGCTCTTGGGCTAGCGGAGAGACCCAGTACTTC. Translation gives CASSSWASGETQYF. This sequence joins TRBV5-1 and TRBJ2-5; 7 bases align to TRBD2. Germline CDR1 is SGHRS and CDR2 is YFSETQ. The CDR3 is 14 amino acids. V shed 3 bases, J shed 4 bases, and the junction held 6 bases outside the gene matches.

The chain employs TRBV10-1 and TRBJ2-5, with D possibly TRBD2 on 6 matching bases. The CDR3 has 12 amino acids. Germline CDR1 reads WNHNN; CDR2 reads SYGVQD (reference sequence). The V end was cut by 3 bases, the J end by 5 bases, with 7 bases between. DNA for the CDR3: TGCGCCAGCAGTGATGGAGGGGAGACCCAGTACTTC. It specifies CASSDGGETQYF.

This chain connects TRBV11-2 to TRBJ1-1; no reliable D call. Germline V gene sequence: CDR1 SGHAT, CDR2 FQNNGV. The CDR3 length is 12 residues. With 2 bases removed from V and 1 base from J, the gap between germline ends came to 2 bases. The CDR3 DNA reads TGTGCCAGCAGCTTACAGAACACTGAAGCTTTCTTT. Its translation: CASSLQNTEAFF.

This clone occurred a few times. The gene calls are TRBV7-9 and TRBJ2-7; possible D gene TRBD1, 5 bases. Between the trimmed V and J ends, which lost 2 bases and 4 bases, there was a span of 9 bases. This CDR3 contains 13 residues. Germline CDR1 and CDR2: SEHNR and FQNEAQ (reference sequence). CDR3 sequence (DNA): TGTGCCAGCAGCTTACAGGGTTTTTACGAGCAGTACTTC. Residues: CASSLQGFYEQYF.